This entry lists 13 T cell receptor beta chains sequenced from one sample in a study of cytomegalovirus exposure and HLA in healthy donors. Libraries were prepared by immunoSEQ multiplex PCR; TCRdb keeps only in-frame clonotypes and omits some of them. Of fewer than 200,000 clones listed, about 89% are singletons. Sequencing was carried out using PBMCs. Source of these receptors: a young man in good health and CMV-seropositive.

CDR3 in DNA: TGTGCCTGGAGTCCACAAGAGACCCAGTACTTC. This translates into CAWSPQETQYF. V usage is TRBV30 and J usage is TRBJ2-5; unclear D gene. Germline V gene lookup returns CDR1 GTSNPN and CDR2 SVGIG (reference sequence). Trimming took off 2 bases at V and 2 bases at J, with 3 bases between the two ends. CDR3 length: 11 residues.

This clone was observed a few times. The chain links TRBV27 to TRBJ2-1; D not resolved. The CDR3 is 12 amino acids. The germline CDR1 and CDR2 sequences are MNHEY and SMNVEV (reference sequence). V was pared by 10 bases and J by 10 bases, with 17 bases between. CDR3 amino acids: CATKTPAGEQFF. The CDR3 bases are TGTGCCACCAAAACCCCAGCAGGCGAGCAGTTCTTC.

V and J are TRBV25-1 and TRBJ2-7; 11 bases fit TRBD1. The length of the CDR3 is 17 residues. J was trimmed by 0 bases and V by 5 bases; bases with no gene match: 9. The germline V gene encodes CDR1 MGHDK and CDR2 SYGVNS. The DNA of the CDR3 is TGTGCCAGCAGTAAAGAGAGGGGGACAGGGGGCTCCTACGAGCAGTACTTC. Amino acids: CASSKERGTGGSYEQYF.

The chain combines TRBV19 with TRBJ2-7; the match to TRBD2 covers 7 bases. J lost 3 bases, V lost 6 bases, and 5 bases had no gene match. The CDR3 spans 13 residues. Germline V lookup: CDR1 LNHDA, CDR2 SQIVND (reference sequence). CDR3 nucleotide sequence: TGTGCCAGTAGCCTCGGGACTATCTACGAGCAGTACTTC. This sequence encodes CASSLGTIYEQYF.

This clone was seen just once. This chain connects TRBV6-5 to TRBJ2-1, with 7 bases identical to TRBD1. V lost 6 bases to trimming and J lost 6 bases; unmatched junction nucleotides: 5. Germline V gene data show CDR1 as MNHEY and CDR2 as SVGAGI. The length of the CDR3 is 13 residues. Written as DNA, the CDR3 is TGTGCCAGCAGATCATACAGGGGCAATGAGCAGTTCTTC. Translated, it gives CASRSYRGNEQFF.

The chain has TRBV6-5 and TRBJ2-1; D is uncertain. From germline, CDR1 is MNHEY and CDR2 SVGAGI. CDR3 length equals 13 residues. The V end lost 2 bases, the J end lost 7 bases, and 9 bases lay between the germline ends. This CDR3 is CASSYIRSNEQFF. As DNA, the CDR3 is TGTGCCAGCAGTTACATTCGTTCTAATGAGCAGTTCTTC.

This clone came up a few times. The chain employs TRBV6-5 and TRBJ2-7; a weak D match, TRBD2 (5 bases). The CDR3 consists of 15 residues. V was shortened by 5 bases and J by 0 bases, with 14 bases between the two germline ends. Germline V gene sequence: CDR1 MNHEY, CDR2 SVGAGI. The DNA of the CDR3 is TGTGCCAGCAGTCGGCGGACTGGGAGCTCCTACGAGCAGTACTTC. It codes for CASSRRTGSSYEQYF.

The genes are TRBV4-1 and TRBJ2-5, with TRBD2 identical over 8 bases. V shed 5 bases, J shed 5 bases, and the junction held 10 bases outside the gene matches. The germline V gene has CDR1 MGHRA and CDR2 YSYEKL. The CDR3 totals 15 residues. CDR3 region: CASSWTSRVSETQYF. The CDR3, as DNA: TGCGCCAGCAGCTGGACTAGCAGGGTATCGGAGACCCAGTACTTC.

This clone was recorded a few times. The chain combines TRBV7-3 with TRBJ1-1; D unclear. This CDR3 has 15 amino acids. V was pared by 0 bases and J by 4 bases, with 12 bases between. The germline gives CDR1 SGHTA, CDR2 FQGTGA. The CDR3: CASSLTGGSATEAFF. Here the CDR3 DNA reads TGTGCCAGCAGCTTAACAGGAGGCAGCGCCACTGAAGCTTTCTTT.

The gene calls are TRBV7-2 and TRBJ2-7; 8 nucleotides line up with TRBD1. Germline CDR1 and CDR2: SGHTA and FQGNSA. Germline trimming cut 5 bases from V and 1 base from J; bases unmatched to any gene: 1. The CDR3 totals 13 residues. CDR3 sequence: CASSRQGSYEQYF. The CDR3 nucleotides read TGTGCCAGCAGCCGACAGGGGTCCTACGAGCAGTACTTC.

The rearrangement uses TRBV6-5 and TRBJ1-1; D perhaps matches TRBD1 (6 bases). V was clipped by 3 bases and J by 5 bases, with 10 bases between them. Germline assignment: CDR1 MNHEY and CDR2 SVGAGI. The CDR3 totals 13 residues. This CDR3 reads CASSYTGRTEAFF. The CDR3 bases are TGTGCCAGCAGTTATACAGGGCGGACTGAAGCTTTCTTT.

The V and J genes are TRBV27 and TRBJ1-5, with a weak D call TRBD1 (5 bases). The germline V and J ends were trimmed by 2 bases and 5 bases, with 7 bases remaining between them. Germline V CDR1 and CDR2: MNHEY, SMNVEV (reference sequence). The CDR3 consists of 13 residues. CDR3 in amino acids: CASSLAGDQPQHF. For the CDR3, the DNA is TGTGCCAGCAGTTTAGCGGGGGATCAGCCCCAGCATTTT.

The J gene is TRBJ2-1, the V gene TRBV27; D perhaps matches TRBD2 (6 bases). The CDR3 consists of 14 residues. Trimming stripped 0 bases from V and 11 bases from J, with 14 bases between. Per germline, CDR1 MNHEY and CDR2 SMNVEV (reference sequence). CDR3 bases: TGTGCCAGCAGTTTATCGAGGCCCAGCGGGCAGCAGTTCTTC. Residues: CASSLSRPSGQQFF.